This T cell receptor (beta chain) came from a study of identical twins. TCRdb itself ran the 5' RACE reads through MiXCR, one entry per CDR3 protein. The table shows hundreds of thousands of distinct CDR3 sequences, with 7.1% occurring only once. V was pared by 5 bases and J by 9 bases, with 11 bases between. Germline CDR1 reads MDHEN; CDR2 reads SYDVKM. This CDR3 region has 12 residues. These data were also filed under a second study, of yellow fever vaccine responses in identical twins.

Sequenced: PBMCs. This sequence was found in a woman in her late teens or twenties in good health. This chain joins TRBV28 and TRBJ2-4; D is unclear. The CDR3 DNA sequence: TGTGCCAGCAGTCCCCAGATCGGCATTCAGTACTTC. This sequence encodes CASSPQIGIQYF.